These 11 T cell receptor beta chains originate from one sample sequenced in a study of shared clonotypes between healthy human individuals. The protocol was immunoSEQ multiplex PCR, while the TCRdb copy is restricted to in-frame clones and leaves out a portion. The sample holds about 700,000 clones; around 67% are singletons and the top ten take approximately 1.8%. Sequencing was carried out using memory CD4+ T cells sorted from blood. Subset denoted: CD45RA-negative fraction. The origin of the receptors is a woman in her twenties or thirties in good health.

The chain combines TRBV28 with TRBJ2-7; D is uncertain. With 7 bases removed from V and 2 bases from J, the gap between germline ends came to 9 bases. The CDR3 sequence is 12 residues long. From germline, CDR1 is MDHEN and CDR2 SYDVKM. The CDR3 is CASKGSTYEQYF. In DNA form, the CDR3 reads TGTGCCAGCAAAGGCAGTACCTACGAGCAGTACTTC. The whole variable domain, remainder taken from reference TRBV28 and TRBJ2-7, is DVKVTQSSRYLVKRTGEKVFLECVQDMDHENMFWYRQDPGLGLRLIYFSYDVKMKEKGDIPEGYSVSREKKERFSLILESASTNQTSMYLCASKGSTYEQYFGPGTRLTVT.

The J gene is TRBJ1-3, the V gene TRBV9, with TRBD1 matching 7 bases. CDR1 is SGDLS and CDR2 is YYNGEE in the germline V gene. The CDR3 has 15 residues. V lost 1 base and J lost 2; bases outside the gene matches: 3. The CDR3: CASSVQQGTGNTIYF. The DNA of the CDR3 is TGTGCCAGCAGCGTACAACAGGGGACTGGAAACACCATATATTTT.

The chain carries TRBV10-2 and TRBJ2-1; D assignment may be TRBD1 or TRBD2 (5 bases each). Germline-derived CDR1 and CDR2 are WSHSY and SAAADI. Deletions cut 8 bases from V and 10 bases from J, with 24 bases between. The CDR3 runs 15 residues. The CDR3 spells CASGGNNLGRGEQFF. The CDR3 region has the DNA TGCGCCAGCGGAGGAAATAATCTGGGGCGCGGGGAGCAGTTCTTC.

The chain has TRBV10-3 and TRBJ2-5, with TRBD2 matching 11 bases. The germline V gene has CDR1 ENHRY and CDR2 SYGVKD. V lost 8 bases and J lost 3; bases outside the gene matches: 8. This CDR3 region has 15 residues. CDR3 in amino acids: CAIGKTSGTEETQYF. In DNA form, the CDR3 reads TGTGCCATCGGCAAGACTAGCGGGACCGAAGAGACCCAGTACTTC.

The genes are TRBV11-2 and TRBJ2-3, with D possibly TRBD1 on 5 matching bases. Germline V gene lookup returns CDR1 SGHAT and CDR2 FQNNGV. The CDR3 is 15 residues long. V shed 3 bases and J shed 2 bases, with 12 bases lying between them. For the CDR3, the DNA is TGTGCCAGCAGCTTGGGGCTACCTTTCACAGATACGCAGTATTTT. Translation: CASSLGLPFTDTQYF. The whole variable domain, remainder taken from reference TRBV11-2 and TRBJ2-3, is EAGVAQSPRYKIIEKRQSVAFWCNPISGHATLYWYQQILGQGPKLLIQFQNNGVVDDSQLPKDRFSAERLKGVDSTLKIQPAKLEDSAVYLCASSLGLPFTDTQYFGPGTRLTVL.

The chain employs TRBV30 and TRBJ1-2; TRBD1 might be the D (6 bases). Germline CDR1 and CDR2: GTSNPN and SVGIG (reference sequence). The ends were cut back, 0 bases at V and 4 bases at J, with 12 bases in the middle. This CDR3 region has 14 residues. This CDR3 is CAWSVLRGGYGYTF. DNA for the CDR3: TGTGCCTGGAGTGTACTGAGGGGGGGCTATGGCTACACCTTC.

The rearrangement joins TRBV18 to TRBJ2-4; weak D call: TRBD1 (5 bases). CDR1 is KGHSH and CDR2 is LQKENI in the germline V gene. Trimming removed 3 bases at V and 8 bases at J, with 11 bases between. The CDR3 runs to 13 residues. CDR3 in DNA: TGTGCCAGCTCACCCCAACCCAGGGACATTCAGTACTTC. Its translation is CASSPQPRDIQYF.

This chain uses TRBV10-3 with TRBJ1-5; TRBD1 matches at 10 bases. The CDR3 has 15 amino acids. Germline trimming cut 0 bases from V and 7 bases from J; bases unmatched to any gene: 3. Germline lookup yields CDR1 ENHRY and CDR2 SYGVKD. Here the CDR3 reads CAISESGQGRQPQHF. CDR3 bases: TGTGCCATCAGTGAGTCGGGACAGGGGCGACAGCCCCAGCATTTT.

DNA of the CDR3: TGTGCCAGCAGCGGCGGCGGGAGAAGTGGGGAGACCCAGTACTTC. Residues: CASSGGGRSGETQYF. This rearrangement joins TRBV4-2 to TRBJ2-5; 7 nucleotides match TRBD2. V shed 5 bases and J 5 bases; nucleotides not matched to a gene: 11. This CDR3 is built from 15 residues. Germline loops: CDR1 LGHNA, CDR2 YNFKEQ.

This clone was seen once. The chain joins TRBV27 to TRBJ1-1; 7 bases map to TRBD1. The CDR3 sequence is 14 residues long. Per the germline V gene, CDR1 is MNHEY and CDR2 is SMNVEV (reference sequence). The ends lost 4 bases at V and 3 bases at J; junction bases unmatched: 5. The CDR3 DNA sequence: TGTGCCAGCAGTTGGTACAGGGGTGACACTGAAGCTTTCTTT. It translates to CASSWYRGDTEAFF.

The chain has TRBV28 and TRBJ1-2; D not resolved. The V gene lost 3 bases and the J gene lost 0 bases, with 8 bases spanning the gap. The length of the CDR3 is 14 residues. CDR1 and CDR2 from the germline V gene are MDHEN and SYDVKM. The CDR3 protein is CASSFAAANYGYTF. CDR3 sequence (DNA): TGTGCCAGCAGTTTTGCAGCGGCTAACTATGGCTACACCTTC.